This T cell receptor beta chain appears in the sequencing data of a study of blood T cell repertoires in COVID-19. Across the whole study: In each case, the material was cDNA or gDNA derived from T cells, B-cell-depleted T cells, or PBMCs.

The germline V and J ends were trimmed by 5 bases and 1 base, with 9 bases remaining between them. Germline lookup yields CDR1 MNHEY and CDR2 SMNVEV (reference sequence). This CDR3 is 13 amino acids long. TCRdb's table, derived via immunoSEQ multiplex PCR, lists solely in-frame clones and lacks some. The sample has roughly 200,000 clones; 70% to 80% are singletons. This receptor was obtained from a middle-aged woman with COVID-19, enrolled during active disease. Input material: peripheral blood. The chain carries TRBV27 and TRBJ2-7, with TRBD2 as a possible D gene (6 bases). The CDR3 sequence is CASSGTWSYEQYF. The CDR3 DNA sequence: TGTGCCAGCAGTGGGACTTGGTCCTACGAGCAGTACTTC.